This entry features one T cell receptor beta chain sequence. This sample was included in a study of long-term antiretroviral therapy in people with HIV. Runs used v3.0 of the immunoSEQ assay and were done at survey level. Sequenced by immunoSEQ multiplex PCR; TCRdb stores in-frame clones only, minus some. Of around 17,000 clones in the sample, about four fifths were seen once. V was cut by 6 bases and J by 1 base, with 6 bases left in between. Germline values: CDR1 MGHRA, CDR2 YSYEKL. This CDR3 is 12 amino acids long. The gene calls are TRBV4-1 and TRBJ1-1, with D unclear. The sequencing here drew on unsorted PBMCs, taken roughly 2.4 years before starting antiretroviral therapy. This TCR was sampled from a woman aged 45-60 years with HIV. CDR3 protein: CASRLGNTEAFF. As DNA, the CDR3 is TGCGCCAGCAGGCTTGGGAACACTGAAGCTTTCTTT.